This T cell receptor (beta chain) was observed in a study of regulatory T cells in long-lasting Graves disease. The V and J ends lost 3 bases and 7 bases respectively, with 11 bases between them. Germline V gene data show CDR1 as SGHNT and CDR2 as YYREEE (reference sequence). This CDR3 region has 13 residues. Indicated time point: newly diagnosed GD, antithyroid drugs for less than 3 months. RNA extracted from PBMCs served as the sequencing template. Building of the TCR beta libraries involved iRepertoire HTBI primers and Arm-PCR of CDR3 regions. TCRdb re-called the multiplex PCR reads with MiXCR, one entry per CDR3 protein. The sample consists of some 460,000 distinct CDR3 sequences, around 15% of them appearing once. In addition, the sample was reused for a study of T cells in Graves' hyperthyroidism and ophthalmopathy.

Specimen: peripheral blood mononuclear cells (PBMCs), collected at new diagnosis, from a patient treated with antithyroid drugs. This sequence joins TRBV5-4 and TRBJ2-1; D may be TRBD1 (6 bases). The TCR originated in a man aged 40-50 years with Graves disease. The CDR3 reads CASSWGTGNEQFF. The CDR3 region has the DNA TGTGCCAGCAGCTGGGGAACAGGGAATGAGCAGTTCTTC.